This T cell receptor (beta chain) was captured in a study of a mutant IDH1 vaccine in newly diagnosed glioma. Looking at the study overall: First vaccine doses came 4-6 weeks after radiotherapy alone, or with temozolomide cycles. Therapy received beforehand was radiotherapy, temozolomide, or both, with most patients given both. The study, taken as a whole, reports: The authors found pseudoprogression apparently unrelated to changes in top peripheral T cell clonotypes.

Sequencing used immunoSEQ multiplex PCR; TCRdb keeps in-frame clones, though not all of them. The repertoire holds about 120,000 clones, with under 90% as singletons. After removal of 2 bases from V and 2 bases from J, the junction contained 8 bases not matched to a gene. Germline CDR1 and CDR2: LGHNT and FRNRAP. This CDR3 comprises 16 residues. Concerning this clone: The antigen is undetermined.

This sample's time point: week 11, during vaccination. In every dose of vaccine, 300 ug of mutant IDH1 20-mer peptide was given alongside topical imiquimod. The astrocytomas were IDH1-mutant, ATRX-negative, and WHO grade 3 or 4. Source: PBMCs, taken from a glioma patient whose treatment included an IDH1 peptide vaccine. The V gene is TRBV12-5, the J gene TRBJ2-7; 8 positions agree with TRBD2. This TCR was sampled from a woman aged 45-65 years with glioma. CDR3 protein: CASGLPGGGSTYEQYF. In nucleotides, the CDR3 is TGTGCTAGTGGTTTGCCCGGGGGGGGTTCCACCTACGAGCAGTACTTC.